This TCR beta chain was profiled in a study of blood T cell repertoires in COVID-19. The overall study: Sites in the United States, Italy and Spain provided acute and convalescent COVID-19 samples. T cells, B-cell-depleted T cells, or PBMCs provided the cDNA or gDNA that served as material.

Sequenced by immunoSEQ multiplex PCR; TCRdb stores in-frame clones only, minus some. In the table there are 380,000 or so clones, more than 70% of which are singletons. V shed 0 bases and J shed 7 bases, with 13 bases lying between them. There are 14 residues in the CDR3. CDR1 is SQVTM, CDR2 ANQGSEA, per germline. Cohort 3 recovered donors had two negative PCRs, clearance, or symptom resolution. The TCR was taken from a man aged 25 to 40 who had recovered from COVID-19. J is TRBJ1-5 and V is TRBV29-1; the D gene is possibly TRBD1 (6 bases). Input material: PBMCs or T cells enriched from blood (not recorded which). This CDR3 is CSVEEGGPGQPQHF. The CDR3 DNA sequence: TGCAGCGTTGAAGAAGGGGGACCGGGCCAGCCCCAGCATTTT.